The rows below give T cell receptor beta chains drawn from one sample of a study of T cell changes during pregnancy in multiple sclerosis. Here immunoSEQ multiplex PCR was the method, and the copy in TCRdb shows in-frame clones only, minus some. The repertoire includes tens of thousands of clones, roughly 91% of them detected once, and more than 0.6% sits in the top ten. The sample was CD4+ T cells from peripheral blood mononuclear cells, taken in the third trimester of pregnancy. All receptors come from a female donor with multiple sclerosis, enrolled in a pregnancy study. CDR3s include the opening cysteine and the closing phenylalanine or tryptophan. The order of the fields is clone size, J gene, D gene, V gene, CDR3 protein, CDR3 DNA. D genes are given only for firm matches. Some rows mark clone size as missing; the rest say once, few, many or name a class of expanded clone.

clone_size: .
j_call: TRBJ2-7
d_call: .
v_call: TRBV5-1
cdr3_aa: CASSLVGHSGYEQYF
cdr3_nt: TGCGCCAGCAGCTTGGTGGGACACAGCGGCTACGAGCAGTACTTC

clone_size: .
j_call: TRBJ1-5
d_call: TRBD1
v_call: TRBV7-6
cdr3_aa: CASSLGQYNQPQHF
cdr3_nt: TGTGCCAGCAGCCTGGGACAGTACAATCAGCCCCAGCATTTT

clone_size: few
j_call: TRBJ1-1
d_call: TRBD1
v_call: TRBV2
cdr3_aa: CASRDRGLMTEAFF
cdr3_nt: TGTGCCAGCAGGGACAGGGGGCTTATGACTGAAGCTTTCTTT

clone_size: .
j_call: TRBJ1-3
d_call: .
v_call: TRBV7-2
cdr3_aa: CASSYLGAPGNTIYF
cdr3_nt: TGTGCCAGCAGCTACCTGGGGGCCCCTGGAAACACCATATATTTT

clone_size: .
j_call: TRBJ2-7
d_call: .
v_call: TRBV5-4
cdr3_aa: CASSYLDSHRYEQYF
cdr3_nt: TGTGCCAGCAGCTATCTTGACAGCCACCGCTACGAGCAGTACTTC

clone_size: .
j_call: TRBJ1-2
d_call: .
v_call: TRBV27
cdr3_aa: CASSPLGGRNYGYTF
cdr3_nt: TGTGCCAGCAGTCCGTTGGGAGGGCGTAACTATGGCTACACCTTC

clone_size: .
j_call: TRBJ2-7
d_call: TRBD2
v_call: TRBV5-1
cdr3_aa: CASSSGLAGYEQYF
cdr3_nt: TGCGCCAGCAGCTCGGGACTAGCGGGCTACGAGCAGTACTTC

clone_size: .
j_call: TRBJ2-5
d_call: TRBD1
v_call: TRBV10-3
cdr3_aa: CAIRQDRVEETQYF
cdr3_nt: TGTGCCATCAGACAGGACAGGGTGGAAGAGACCCAGTACTTC

clone_size: .
j_call: TRBJ1-6
d_call: TRBD1
v_call: TRBV7-6
cdr3_aa: CASSLLTGVNSPLHF
cdr3_nt: TGTGCCAGCAGCCTACTAACAGGGGTAAATTCACCCCTCCACTTT

clone_size: few
j_call: TRBJ2-7
d_call: .
v_call: TRBV6-5
cdr3_aa: CASSPRPSGAYEQYF
cdr3_nt: TGTGCCAGCAGCCCCCGACCGAGTGGGGCGTACGAGCAGTACTTC

clone_size: once
j_call: TRBJ2-6
d_call: .
v_call: TRBV18
cdr3_aa: CASSLGSGANVLTF
cdr3_nt: TGTGCCAGCTCACTCGGCTCTGGGGCCAACGTCCTGACTTTC

clone_size: .
j_call: TRBJ1-5
d_call: TRBD1
v_call: TRBV30
cdr3_aa: CAWSTGEGQPQHF
cdr3_nt: TGTGCCTGGAGCACAGGGGAAGGTCAGCCCCAGCATTTT

clone_size: once
j_call: TRBJ1-1
d_call: .
v_call: TRBV7-6
cdr3_aa: CASSLASGRLGEDTEAFF
cdr3_nt: TGTGCCAGCAGCTTAGCGTCAGGCAGGCTGGGAGAGGACACTGAAGCTTTCTTT

clone_size: .
j_call: TRBJ2-5
d_call: TRBD1
v_call: TRBV15
cdr3_aa: CATSRRDRTQETQYF
cdr3_nt: TGTGCCACCAGCAGACGGGACAGAACCCAAGAGACCCAGTACTTC

clone_size: .
j_call: TRBJ1-2
d_call: .
v_call: TRBV6-6
cdr3_aa: CASSHSRSYGYTF
cdr3_nt: TGTGCCAGCAGCCATTCGAGGTCTTATGGCTACACCTTC

clone_size: .
j_call: TRBJ2-2
d_call: .
v_call: TRBV4-1
cdr3_aa: CASSQEEGVRTGELFF
cdr3_nt: TGCGCCAGCAGCCAAGAAGAAGGAGTTAGGACCGGGGAGCTGTTTTTT

clone_size: .
j_call: TRBJ2-1
d_call: TRBD2
v_call: TRBV7-8
cdr3_aa: CASSSGRLAGSDEQFF
cdr3_nt: TGTGCCAGCAGCTCAGGGAGACTAGCGGGATCAGATGAGCAGTTCTTC

clone_size: .
j_call: TRBJ1-1
d_call: TRBD1
v_call: TRBV27
cdr3_aa: CASSLGQGNTEAFF
cdr3_nt: TGTGCCAGCAGTCTGGGACAGGGGAACACTGAAGCTTTCTTT

clone_size: .
j_call: TRBJ1-1
d_call: .
v_call: TRBV11-1
cdr3_aa: CASSFRRLNTEAFF
cdr3_nt: TGTGCCAGCAGCTTCCGCAGGCTGAACACTGAAGCTTTCTTT

clone_size: .
j_call: TRBJ2-1
d_call: TRBD2
v_call: TRBV5-1
cdr3_aa: CASSLASGGTSSYNEQFF
cdr3_nt: TGCGCCAGCAGCTTGGCTAGCGGGGGTACCAGCTCCTACAATGAGCAGTTCTTC

clone_size: .
j_call: TRBJ2-3
d_call: .
v_call: TRBV9
cdr3_aa: CASSVAPRITSTDTQYF
cdr3_nt: TGTGCCAGCAGCGTAGCTCCCAGGATTACTAGCACAGATACGCAGTATTTT

clone_size: once
j_call: TRBJ2-1
d_call: TRBD2
v_call: TRBV6-5
cdr3_aa: CASSFQGLAAYNEQFF
cdr3_nt: TGTGCCAGCAGTTTCCAGGGACTAGCGGCCTACAATGAGCAGTTCTTC

clone_size: .
j_call: TRBJ1-6
d_call: .
v_call: TRBV2
cdr3_aa: CASSIPRGGRNSPLHF
cdr3_nt: TGTGCCAGCAGTATTCCCCGGGGGGGGCGTAATTCACCCCTCCACTTT

clone_size: .
j_call: TRBJ2-1
d_call: TRBD2
v_call: TRBV10-1
cdr3_aa: CASSDSQGLAGVYNEQFF
cdr3_nt: TGCGCCAGCAGTGACTCACAGGGACTAGCGGGAGTCTACAATGAGCAGTTCTTC

clone_size: .
j_call: TRBJ2-7
d_call: TRBD1
v_call: TRBV5-1
cdr3_aa: CASSSPTGAYEQYF
cdr3_nt: TGCGCCAGCAGCTCCCCGACAGGGGCCTACGAGCAGTACTTC

clone_size: .
j_call: TRBJ2-2
d_call: .
v_call: TRBV9
cdr3_aa: CASNRGRDGELFF
cdr3_nt: TGTGCCAGCAACAGGGGGAGGGACGGGGAGCTGTTTTTT

clone_size: .
j_call: TRBJ2-7
d_call: TRBD1
v_call: TRBV5-1
cdr3_aa: CASSLDRQGSYEQYF
cdr3_nt: TGCGCCAGCAGCTTGGATAGACAGGGAAGCTACGAGCAGTACTTC

clone_size: .
j_call: TRBJ2-3
d_call: .
v_call: TRBV5-5
cdr3_aa: CASSLESRGFQYF
cdr3_nt: TGTGCCAGCAGCTTGGAATCAAGGGGGTTCCAGTATTTT

clone_size: .
j_call: TRBJ1-2
d_call: .
v_call: TRBV9
cdr3_aa: CASSLRGDPMGYGYTF
cdr3_nt: TGTGCCAGCAGCCTCCGGGGGGACCCTATGGGCTATGGCTACACCTTC

clone_size: .
j_call: TRBJ1-6
d_call: .
v_call: TRBV5-1
cdr3_aa: CASSLESHNSPLHF
cdr3_nt: TGCGCCAGCAGCTTGGAATCTCATAATTCACCCCTCCACTTT

clone_size: .
j_call: TRBJ2-3
d_call: .
v_call: TRBV11-2
cdr3_aa: CASSLEFAGASFLDTQYF
cdr3_nt: TGTGCCAGCAGCTTAGAATTTGCGGGGGCCTCTTTCCTGGATACGCAGTATTTT

clone_size: .
j_call: TRBJ2-3
d_call: .
v_call: TRBV19
cdr3_aa: CASTGDSKTDTQYF
cdr3_nt: TGTGCCAGTACAGGTGACAGCAAAACAGATACGCAGTATTTT

clone_size: .
j_call: TRBJ1-2
d_call: .
v_call: TRBV5-1
cdr3_aa: CASSLVTAWGYTF
cdr3_nt: TGCGCCAGCAGCTTGGTTACAGCTTGGGGCTACACCTTC

clone_size: .
j_call: TRBJ2-1
d_call: .
v_call: TRBV11-3
cdr3_aa: CASSRGNEQFF
cdr3_nt: TGTGCCAGCTCAAGGGGGAATGAGCAGTTCTTC

clone_size: .
j_call: TRBJ2-7
d_call: TRBD1
v_call: TRBV11-2
cdr3_aa: CASSFGQGKDEQYF
cdr3_nt: TGTGCCAGCAGCTTCGGACAGGGTAAAGACGAGCAGTACTTC

clone_size: .
j_call: TRBJ1-1
d_call: TRBD1
v_call: TRBV4-3
cdr3_aa: CASSQDKGADTEAFF
cdr3_nt: TGCGCCAGCAGCCAAGATAAGGGGGCGGACACTGAAGCTTTCTTT

clone_size: .
j_call: TRBJ1-1
d_call: TRBD1
v_call: TRBV29-1
cdr3_aa: CSVEENRGPMNTEAFF
cdr3_nt: TGCAGCGTTGAGGAAAACAGGGGTCCCATGAACACTGAAGCTTTCTTT

clone_size: few
j_call: TRBJ1-5
d_call: .
v_call: TRBV19
cdr3_aa: CASSIMGGKGQPQHF
cdr3_nt: TGTGCCAGTAGTATTATGGGGGGAAAAGGACAGCCCCAGCATTTT

clone_size: .
j_call: TRBJ1-5
d_call: TRBD1
v_call: TRBV2
cdr3_aa: CASRIGTDVYQPQHF
cdr3_nt: TGTGCCAGCAGGATAGGGACAGACGTTTACCAGCCCCAGCATTTT

clone_size: .
j_call: TRBJ1-3
d_call: .
v_call: TRBV7-2
cdr3_aa: CASSLGPGGNTIYF
cdr3_nt: TGTGCCAGCAGCTTAGGACCGGGTGGAAACACCATATATTTT

clone_size: .
j_call: TRBJ1-1
d_call: TRBD1
v_call: TRBV7-2
cdr3_aa: CASSFGQGPNTEAFF
cdr3_nt: TGTGCCAGCAGCTTCGGACAGGGACCGAACACTGAAGCTTTCTTT

clone_size: .
j_call: TRBJ2-7
d_call: TRBD1
v_call: TRBV5-1
cdr3_aa: CASSLDRGAPHEQYF
cdr3_nt: TGCGCCAGCAGCTTGGACAGGGGCGCACCCCACGAGCAGTACTTC

clone_size: .
j_call: TRBJ1-1
d_call: TRBD1
v_call: TRBV18
cdr3_aa: CASSPGTGMNTEAFF
cdr3_nt: TGTGCCAGCTCACCAGGGACAGGGATGAACACTGAAGCTTTCTTT

clone_size: .
j_call: TRBJ2-3
d_call: .
v_call: TRBV18
cdr3_aa: CASWTGTQGRSDTQYF
cdr3_nt: TGTGCCAGCTGGACCGGGACCCAAGGGAGGTCAGATACGCAGTATTTT

clone_size: .
j_call: TRBJ2-1
d_call: TRBD2
v_call: TRBV29-1
cdr3_aa: CSTLPGGIDNEQFF
cdr3_nt: TGCAGCACCCTTCCGGGGGGTATAGACAATGAGCAGTTCTTC

clone_size: .
j_call: TRBJ1-6
d_call: TRBD1
v_call: TRBV10-3
cdr3_aa: CAIRGQGNSPLHF
cdr3_nt: TGTGCCATCAGGGGACAGGGGAACTCACCCCTCCACTTT

clone_size: .
j_call: TRBJ1-5
d_call: .
v_call: TRBV6-1
cdr3_aa: CASSVGGEQPQHF
cdr3_nt: TGTGCCAGCAGCGTAGGGGGGGAACAGCCCCAGCATTTT

clone_size: .
j_call: TRBJ1-1
d_call: .
v_call: TRBV28
cdr3_aa: CASSSLLRQAMNTEAFF
cdr3_nt: TGTGCCAGCAGTTCCCTTCTACGACAGGCCATGAACACTGAAGCTTTCTTT

clone_size: .
j_call: TRBJ2-1
d_call: .
v_call: TRBV6-1
cdr3_aa: CASSGQVANEQFF
cdr3_nt: TGTGCCAGCAGTGGACAGGTAGCTAATGAGCAGTTCTTC

clone_size: .
j_call: TRBJ2-1
d_call: .
v_call: TRBV27
cdr3_aa: CASSLQGGRNEQFF
cdr3_nt: TGTGCCAGCAGTTTACAGGGAGGTAGAAATGAGCAGTTCTTC

clone_size: .
j_call: TRBJ2-7
d_call: TRBD1
v_call: TRBV29-1
cdr3_aa: CSVLGGDSSYEQYF
cdr3_nt: TGCAGCGTCCTAGGGGGCGACAGCTCCTACGAGCAGTACTTC

clone_size: .
j_call: TRBJ2-7
d_call: TRBD2
v_call: TRBV28
cdr3_aa: CASSSRTSGSPIDDEQYF
cdr3_nt: TGTGCCAGCAGTTCTCGGACTAGCGGGAGCCCTATCGACGACGAGCAGTACTTC

clone_size: .
j_call: TRBJ1-3
d_call: .
v_call: TRBV14
cdr3_aa: CASSLLKRNTIYF
cdr3_nt: TGTGCCAGCAGCCTTCTAAAGAGAAACACCATATATTTT

clone_size: .
j_call: TRBJ1-4
d_call: .
v_call: TRBV27
cdr3_aa: CASSLSTGSFRKLFF
cdr3_nt: TGTGCCAGCAGTTTATCTACAGGGAGTTTTAGGAAACTGTTTTTT

clone_size: .
j_call: TRBJ1-2
d_call: .
v_call: TRBV28
cdr3_aa: CASSTHMNYGYTF
cdr3_nt: TGTGCCAGCAGCACTCATATGAACTATGGCTACACCTTC

clone_size: .
j_call: TRBJ2-5
d_call: TRBD2
v_call: TRBV4-2
cdr3_aa: CASSGTSGRAWETQYF
cdr3_nt: TGTGCCAGCAGCGGGACTAGCGGGAGGGCTTGGGAGACCCAGTACTTC

clone_size: .
j_call: TRBJ2-7
d_call: TRBD1
v_call: TRBV5-1
cdr3_aa: CASSPEGRGPVEQYF
cdr3_nt: TGCGCCAGCAGCCCGGAGGGCAGGGGGCCCGTCGAGCAGTACTTC

clone_size: .
j_call: TRBJ1-2
d_call: .
v_call: TRBV18
cdr3_aa: CASSRFEVGYTF
cdr3_nt: TGTGCCAGCTCACGCTTTGAGGTTGGCTACACCTTC

clone_size: .
j_call: TRBJ1-1
d_call: .
v_call: TRBV7-9
cdr3_aa: CASSPTLAGNTEAFF
cdr3_nt: TGTGCCAGCAGCCCCACATTAGCGGGGAACACTGAAGCTTTCTTT